One TCR beta chain is described in this entry. CDR1 is KGHSH, CDR2 LQKENI, per germline. CDR3 length: 15 residues. Unmatched junction bases numbered 9, after V lost 5 bases and J lost 3 bases. This record belongs to a study of blood T cell repertoires in COVID-19. Overall study context: Some COVID-19 samples were acute and others convalescent; all came from the United States, Italy and Spain. The analysed material was cDNA or gDNA that came from T cells, B-cell-depleted T cells, or PBMCs.

In the study's own analysis: Quantification of nucleated cells was approximated via reference gene primer amplification. Using immunoSEQ multiplex PCR, the repertoire was profiled, and TCRdb retains in-frame clones only, with some absent. V, J and clone size are those of that table, while D and trimming were read from the DNA. The sample consists of 150,000 to 200,000 clones, roughly 90% of them appearing once. This chain uses TRBV18 with TRBJ1-2; 7 bases are a match to TRBD1. The clonotype was recovered from a man in his fifties or sixties with acute or convalescent COVID-19. Material: peripheral blood. The DNA of the CDR3 is TGTGCCAGCTCAACTGACAGGGACTTGTACTATGGCTACACCTTC. Translated: CASSTDRDLYYGYTF.